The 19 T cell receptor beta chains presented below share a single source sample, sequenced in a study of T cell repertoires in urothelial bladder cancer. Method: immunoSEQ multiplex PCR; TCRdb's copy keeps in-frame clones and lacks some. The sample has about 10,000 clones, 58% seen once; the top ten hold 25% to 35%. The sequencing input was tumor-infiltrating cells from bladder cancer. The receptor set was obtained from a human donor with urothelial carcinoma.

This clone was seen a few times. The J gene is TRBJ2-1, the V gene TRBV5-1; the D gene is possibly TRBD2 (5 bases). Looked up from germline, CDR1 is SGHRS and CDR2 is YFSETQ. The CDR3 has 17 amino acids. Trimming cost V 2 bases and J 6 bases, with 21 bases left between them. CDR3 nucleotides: TGCGCCAGCAGCTTCTACGGCGTCGCGGGTTATCGCAATGAGCAGTTCTTC. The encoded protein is CASSFYGVAGYRNEQFF.

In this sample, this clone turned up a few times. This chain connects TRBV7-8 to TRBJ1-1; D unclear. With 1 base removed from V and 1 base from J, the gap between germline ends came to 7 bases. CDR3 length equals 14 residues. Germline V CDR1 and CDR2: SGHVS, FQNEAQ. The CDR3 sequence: CASSLEARNTEAFF. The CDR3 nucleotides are TGTGCCAGCAGCTTAGAAGCAAGGAACACTGAAGCTTTCTTT.

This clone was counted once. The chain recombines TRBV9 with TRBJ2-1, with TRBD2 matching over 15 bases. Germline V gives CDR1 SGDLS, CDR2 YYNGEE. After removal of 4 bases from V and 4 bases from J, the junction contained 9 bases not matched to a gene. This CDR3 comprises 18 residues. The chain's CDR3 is CASSPGTSGGFRYNEQFF. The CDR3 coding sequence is TGTGCCAGCAGCCCTGGGACTAGCGGGGGGTTCCGATACAATGAGCAGTTCTTC.

The CDR3 nucleotides read TGTGCCAGCAGCTTGGACGGGGGCTGGAATTCACCCCTCCACTTT. It translates to CASSLDGGWNSPLHF. V and J are TRBV5-5 and TRBJ1-6; the D gene is possibly TRBD1 (6 bases). V lost 0 bases and J 7 bases, leaving 11 bases between the germline ends. This CDR3 comprises 15 residues. Germline CDR1 and CDR2: SGHKS and YYEKEE (reference sequence). Together with reference TRBV5-5 and TRBJ1-6, the CDR3 gives the full variable domain: DAGVTQSPTHLIKTRGQQVTLRCSPISGHKSVSWYQQVLGQGPQFIFQYYEKEERGRGNFPDRFSARQFPNYSSELNVNALLLGDSALYLCASSLDGGWNSPLHFGNGTRLTVT.

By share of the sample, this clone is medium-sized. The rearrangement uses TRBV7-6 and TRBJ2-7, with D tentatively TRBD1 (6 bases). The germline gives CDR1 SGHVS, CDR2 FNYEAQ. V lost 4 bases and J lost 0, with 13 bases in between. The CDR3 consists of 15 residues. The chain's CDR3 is CASSYDRDNSYEQYF. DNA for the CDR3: TGTGCCAGCAGCTACGACCGGGACAACTCCTACGAGCAGTACTTC. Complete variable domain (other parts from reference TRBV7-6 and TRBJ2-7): GAGVSQSPRYKVTKRGQDVALRCDPISGHVSLYWYRQALGQGPEFLTYFNYEAQQDKSGLPNDRFSAERPEGSISTLTIQRTEQRDSAMYRCASSYDRDNSYEQYFGPGTRLTVT.

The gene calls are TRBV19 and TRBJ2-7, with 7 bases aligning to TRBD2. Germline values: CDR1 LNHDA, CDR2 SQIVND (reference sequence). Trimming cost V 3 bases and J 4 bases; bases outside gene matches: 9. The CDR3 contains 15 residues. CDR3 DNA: TGTGCCAGTAGTATGGGGGGGACTGGGACTTACGAGCAGTACTTC. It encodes CASSMGGTGTYEQYF.

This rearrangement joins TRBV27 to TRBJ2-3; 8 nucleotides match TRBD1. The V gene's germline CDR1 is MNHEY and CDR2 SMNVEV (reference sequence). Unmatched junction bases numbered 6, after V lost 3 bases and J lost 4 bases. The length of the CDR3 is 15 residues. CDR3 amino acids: CASSFQGQGADTQYF. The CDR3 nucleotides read TGTGCCAGCAGTTTCCAAGGACAGGGAGCAGATACGCAGTATTTT.

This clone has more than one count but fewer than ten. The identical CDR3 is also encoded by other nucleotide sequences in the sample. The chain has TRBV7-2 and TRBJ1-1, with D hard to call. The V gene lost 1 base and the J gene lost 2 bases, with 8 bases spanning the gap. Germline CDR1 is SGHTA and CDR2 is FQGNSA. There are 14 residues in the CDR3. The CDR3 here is CASSLGGLNTEAFF. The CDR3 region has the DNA TGTGCCAGCAGCTTAGGAGGACTTAACACTGAAGCTTTCTTT.

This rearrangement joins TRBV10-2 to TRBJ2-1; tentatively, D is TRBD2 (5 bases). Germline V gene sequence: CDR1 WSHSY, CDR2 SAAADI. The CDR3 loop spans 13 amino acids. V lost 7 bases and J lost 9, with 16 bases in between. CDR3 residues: CASTDSREGEQFF. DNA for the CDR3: TGCGCCAGCACGGACTCACGAGAAGGTGAGCAGTTCTTC.

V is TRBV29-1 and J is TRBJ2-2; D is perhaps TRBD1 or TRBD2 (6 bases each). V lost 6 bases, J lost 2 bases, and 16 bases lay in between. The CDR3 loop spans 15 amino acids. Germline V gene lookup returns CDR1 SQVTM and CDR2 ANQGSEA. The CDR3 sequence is CSVTRGGLNTGELFF. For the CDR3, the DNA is TGCAGCGTAACCCGAGGGGGGCTTAACACCGGGGAGCTGTTTTTT.

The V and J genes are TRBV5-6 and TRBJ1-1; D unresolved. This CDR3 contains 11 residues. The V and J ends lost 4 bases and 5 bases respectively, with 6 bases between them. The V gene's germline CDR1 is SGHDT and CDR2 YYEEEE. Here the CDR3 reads CASSQATEAFF. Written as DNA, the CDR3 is TGTGCCAGCAGCCAGGCAACTGAAGCTTTCTTT.

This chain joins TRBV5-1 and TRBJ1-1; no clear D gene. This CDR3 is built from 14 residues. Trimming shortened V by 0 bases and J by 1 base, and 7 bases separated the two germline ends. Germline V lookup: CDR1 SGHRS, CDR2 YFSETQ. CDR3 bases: TGCGCCAGCAGCTTGGCACAGAAGAACACTGAAGCTTTCTTT. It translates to CASSLAQKNTEAFF.

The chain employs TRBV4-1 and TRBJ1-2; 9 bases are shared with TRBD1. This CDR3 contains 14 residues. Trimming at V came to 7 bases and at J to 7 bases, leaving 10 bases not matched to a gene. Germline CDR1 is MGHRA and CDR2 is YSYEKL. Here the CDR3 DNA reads TGCGCCAGCACCCCGGGACAGGGAAAATCTGGCTACACCTTC. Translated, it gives CASTPGQGKSGYTF.

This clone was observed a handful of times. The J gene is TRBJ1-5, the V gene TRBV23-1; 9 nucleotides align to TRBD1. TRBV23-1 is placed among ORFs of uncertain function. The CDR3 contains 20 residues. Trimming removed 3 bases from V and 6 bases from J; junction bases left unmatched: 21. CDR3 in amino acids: CASSQPKSSTGGEDGQPQHF. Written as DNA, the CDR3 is TGCGCCAGCAGTCAGCCCAAATCGTCGACAGGGGGAGAGGACGGTCAGCCCCAGCATTTT.

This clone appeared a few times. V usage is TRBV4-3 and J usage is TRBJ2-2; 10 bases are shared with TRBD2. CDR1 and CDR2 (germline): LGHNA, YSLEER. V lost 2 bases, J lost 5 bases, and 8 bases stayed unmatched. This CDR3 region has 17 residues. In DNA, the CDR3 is TGCGCCAGCAGCCAAAGAAGCCTAGCGGGGGATACCGGGGAGCTGTTTTTT. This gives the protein CASSQRSLAGDTGELFF.

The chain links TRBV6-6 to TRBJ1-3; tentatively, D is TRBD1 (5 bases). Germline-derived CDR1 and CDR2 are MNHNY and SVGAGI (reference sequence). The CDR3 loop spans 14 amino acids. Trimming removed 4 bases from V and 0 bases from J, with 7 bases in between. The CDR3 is CASSFQGSGNTIYF. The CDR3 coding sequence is TGTGCCAGCAGTTTTCAGGGCTCTGGAAACACCATATATTTT.

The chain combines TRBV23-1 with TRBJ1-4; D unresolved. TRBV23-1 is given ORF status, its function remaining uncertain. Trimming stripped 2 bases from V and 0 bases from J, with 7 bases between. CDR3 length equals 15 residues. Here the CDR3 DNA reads TGCGCCAGCAGTCAAATTAGTACAACTAATGAAAAACTGTTTTTT. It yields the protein CASSQISTTNEKLFF.

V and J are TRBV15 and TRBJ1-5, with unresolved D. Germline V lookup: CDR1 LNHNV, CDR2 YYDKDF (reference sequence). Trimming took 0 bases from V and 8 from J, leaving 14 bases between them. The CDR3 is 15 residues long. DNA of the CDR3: TGTGCCACCAGCAGAGATAGAACGGCCTACGAGCCCCAGCATTTT. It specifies CATSRDRTAYEPQHF.

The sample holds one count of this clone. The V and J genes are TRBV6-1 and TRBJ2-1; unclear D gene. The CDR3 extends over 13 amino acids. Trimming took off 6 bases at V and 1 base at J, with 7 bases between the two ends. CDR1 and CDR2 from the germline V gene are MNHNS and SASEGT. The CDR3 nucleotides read TGTGCCAGCAGGGGTCTTTCCTACAATGAGCAGTTCTTC. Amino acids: CASRGLSYNEQFF.